The 7 T cell receptor beta chains listed next were all sequenced from one sample in a study of response to subunit inactivated influenza vaccine. Using its own MiXCR run on the RT-PCR reads, TCRdb lists one record per CDR3 protein. The data show 150,000 to 200,000 distinct CDR3 sequences, with approximately 12% seen just once and about 29% held by the top ten. This same sample was also taken into another study, of T cells expressing NK-cell markers. That work adds: Synthesis of TCR beta cDNA relied on 5'RACE template switching carrying UMIs.

Sequenced material: CD8+ T cells sorted from PBMCs, taken 11 to 12 days after vaccination. Receptor source: a middle-aged man who received an inactivated influenza vaccine.

This clonotype was seen a few times. This sequence joins TRBV10-2 and TRBJ2-5; D perhaps matches TRBD2 (7 bases). The V gene lost 10 bases and the J gene lost 3 bases, with 18 bases spanning the gap. The germline V gene has CDR1 WSHSY and CDR2 SAAADI. The length of the CDR3 is 14 residues. CDR3 bases: TGCGCCACCACAAACCGGGGGGCTGAAGAGACCCAGTACTTC. This translates into CATTNRGAEETQYF.

CDR3 coding DNA: TGTGCCAGCAGTTGGGGAGGCCTCAGCACAGATACGCAGTATTTT. Translated, it gives CASSWGGLSTDTQYF. V and J are TRBV28 and TRBJ2-3; TRBD2 is a possible D gene (6 bases). The CDR3 consists of 15 residues. V gave up 4 bases and J gave up 0 bases, with 11 bases separating them. From germline, CDR1 is MDHEN and CDR2 SYDVKM.

The chain uses TRBV27 and TRBJ1-1; 10 nucleotides match TRBD1. The CDR3 has 14 residues. V lost 6 bases, J lost 5 bases, and 6 bases stayed unmatched. Germline assignment: CDR1 MNHEY and CDR2 SMNVEV (reference sequence). The CDR3 DNA is TGTGCCAGCAGGATACGGGACAGGGGAACTGAAGCTTTCTTT. This gives the protein CASRIRDRGTEAFF.

The chain is built from TRBV7-9 and TRBJ1-2; TRBD1 is a possible D gene (5 bases). V gave up 5 bases and J gave up 8 bases, with 18 bases separating them. The CDR3 runs 14 residues. CDR1 is SEHNR, CDR2 FQNEAQ, per germline (reference sequence). CDR3 sequence: CASSGIRDLQGYTF. The CDR3 DNA reads as TGTGCCAGCAGCGGGATTCGGGACCTTCAAGGCTACACCTTC.

The V and J genes are TRBV20-1 and TRBJ2-7; 7 bases map to TRBD2. The J segment lost 3 bases and the V segment lost 3 bases, leaving 2 bases of the junction unmatched. There are 12 residues in the CDR3. Germline assignment: CDR1 DFQATT and CDR2 SNEGSKA (reference sequence). CDR3: CSASGGGYEQYF. The CDR3 nucleotides read TGCAGTGCTAGTGGGGGGGGCTACGAGCAGTACTTC.

This chain uses TRBV12-3 or TRBV12-4 with TRBJ2-1, with 7 nucleotides matching TRBD1. This CDR3 has 14 residues. Trimming at V came to 6 bases and at J to 4 bases, leaving 6 bases not matched to a gene. Here the CDR3 reads CASSLGGWYNEQFF. Here the CDR3 DNA reads TGTGCCAGCAGCCTAGGGGGCTGGTACAATGAGCAGTTCTTC.

This clonotype was seen only a few times. The CDR3, as DNA: TGTGCCAGCTCACCACTAGCGGGAGGGCCCGACGAGCAGTACTTC. It encodes CASSPLAGGPDEQYF. This chain links TRBV18 with TRBJ2-7; TRBD2 aligns across 11 bases. Germline CDR1 reads KGHSH; CDR2 reads LQKENI. J lost 5 bases, V lost 1 base, and 4 bases had no gene match. The CDR3 has 15 residues.